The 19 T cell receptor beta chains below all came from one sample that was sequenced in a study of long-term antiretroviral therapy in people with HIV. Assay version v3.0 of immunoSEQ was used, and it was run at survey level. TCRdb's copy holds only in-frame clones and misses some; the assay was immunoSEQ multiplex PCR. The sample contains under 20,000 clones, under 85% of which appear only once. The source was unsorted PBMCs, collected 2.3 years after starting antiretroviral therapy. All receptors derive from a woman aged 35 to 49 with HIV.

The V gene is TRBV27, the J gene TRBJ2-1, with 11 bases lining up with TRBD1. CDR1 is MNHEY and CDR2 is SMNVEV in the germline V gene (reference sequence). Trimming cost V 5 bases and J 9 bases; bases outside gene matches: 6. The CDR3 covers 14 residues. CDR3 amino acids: CASSPWTGGSEQFF. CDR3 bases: TGTGCCAGCAGTCCTTGGACAGGGGGCAGTGAGCAGTTCTTC.

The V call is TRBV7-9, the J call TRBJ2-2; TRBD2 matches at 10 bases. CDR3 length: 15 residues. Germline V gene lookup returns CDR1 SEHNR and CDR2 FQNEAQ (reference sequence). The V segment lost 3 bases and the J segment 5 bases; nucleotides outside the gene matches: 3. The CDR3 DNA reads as TGTGCCAGCAGCTTGCTAGCGGGAGTTACCGGGGAGCTGTTTTTT. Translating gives CASSLLAGVTGELFF.

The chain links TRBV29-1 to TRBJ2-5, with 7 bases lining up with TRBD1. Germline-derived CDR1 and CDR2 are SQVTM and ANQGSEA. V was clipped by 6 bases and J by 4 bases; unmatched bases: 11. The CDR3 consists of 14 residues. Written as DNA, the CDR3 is TGCAGCGTAACCTACAGGGGCGGCGGAGAGACCCAGTACTTC. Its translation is CSVTYRGGGETQYF.

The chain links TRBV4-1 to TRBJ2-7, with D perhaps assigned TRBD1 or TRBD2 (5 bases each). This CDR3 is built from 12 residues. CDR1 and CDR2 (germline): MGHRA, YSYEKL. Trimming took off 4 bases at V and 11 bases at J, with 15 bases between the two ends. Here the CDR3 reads CASSPGGGGKYF. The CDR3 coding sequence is TGCGCCAGCAGCCCCGGTGGTGGGGGAAAGTACTTC.

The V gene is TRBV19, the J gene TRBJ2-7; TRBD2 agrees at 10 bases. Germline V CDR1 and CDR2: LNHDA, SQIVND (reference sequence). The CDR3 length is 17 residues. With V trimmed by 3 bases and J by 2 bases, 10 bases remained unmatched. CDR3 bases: TGTGCCAGTAGTATGGGCAGCGGGAGGGCCTCAGCCTACGAGCAGTACTTC. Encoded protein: CASSMGSGRASAYEQYF.

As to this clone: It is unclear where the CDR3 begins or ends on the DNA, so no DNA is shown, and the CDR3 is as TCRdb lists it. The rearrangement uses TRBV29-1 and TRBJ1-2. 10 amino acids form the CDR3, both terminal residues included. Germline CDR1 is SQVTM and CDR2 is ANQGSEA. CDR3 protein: CSVALGTANF.

The CDR3 sequence: CAWSVLGLTYGYTF. In nucleotides, the CDR3 is TGTGCCTGGAGTGTACTAGGGCTTACCTATGGCTACACCTTC. J is TRBJ1-2 and V is TRBV30; no reliable D call. Germline assignment: CDR1 GTSNPN and CDR2 SVGIG (reference sequence). CDR3 length equals 14 residues. Trimming removed 0 bases at V and 4 bases at J, with 12 bases between.

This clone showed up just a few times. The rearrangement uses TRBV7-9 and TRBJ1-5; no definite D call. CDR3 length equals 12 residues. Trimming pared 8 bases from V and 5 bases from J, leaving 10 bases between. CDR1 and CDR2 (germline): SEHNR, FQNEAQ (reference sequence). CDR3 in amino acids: CASGREDQPQHF. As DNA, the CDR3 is TGTGCCAGCGGAAGGGAAGATCAGCCCCAGCATTTT. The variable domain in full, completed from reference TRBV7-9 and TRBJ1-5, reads DTGVSQNPRHKITKRGQNVTFRCDPISEHNRLYWYRQTLGQGPEFLTYFQNEAQLEKSRLLSDRFSAERPKGSFSTLEIQRTEQGDSAMYLCASGREDQPQHFGDGTRLSIL.

CDR3 in DNA: TGTGCCAGCGGCTCAGGGGCGGGATCTCCCTGGCAGTTCTTC. Translation gives CASGSGAGSPWQFF. The chain recombines TRBV5-6 with TRBJ2-1; D is perhaps TRBD1 or TRBD2 (6 bases each). Trimming stripped 7 bases from V and 12 bases from J, with 23 bases between. This CDR3 contains 14 residues. From germline, CDR1 is SGHDT and CDR2 YYEEEE.

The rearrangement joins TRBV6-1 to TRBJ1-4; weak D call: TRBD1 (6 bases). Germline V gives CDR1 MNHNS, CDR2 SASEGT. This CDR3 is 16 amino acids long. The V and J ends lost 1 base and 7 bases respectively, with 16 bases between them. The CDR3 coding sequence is TGTGCCAGCAGTGAAGTAAGGGGGACCGGGATTGAAAAACTGTTTTTT. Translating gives CASSEVRGTGIEKLFF.

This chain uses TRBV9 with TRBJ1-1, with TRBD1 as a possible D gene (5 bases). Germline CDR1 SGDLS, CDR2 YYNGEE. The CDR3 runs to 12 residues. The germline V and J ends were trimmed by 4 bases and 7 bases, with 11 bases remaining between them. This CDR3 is CASSPQGIEAFF. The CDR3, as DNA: TGTGCCAGCAGCCCTCAGGGAATTGAAGCTTTCTTT.

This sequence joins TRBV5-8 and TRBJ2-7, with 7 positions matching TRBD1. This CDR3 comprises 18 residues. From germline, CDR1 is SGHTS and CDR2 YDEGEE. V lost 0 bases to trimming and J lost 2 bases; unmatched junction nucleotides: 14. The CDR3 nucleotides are TGTGCCAGCAGCTTGGTTTCCAAGGTGACAGGGAACACCTACGAGCAGTACTTC. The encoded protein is CASSLVSKVTGNTYEQYF.

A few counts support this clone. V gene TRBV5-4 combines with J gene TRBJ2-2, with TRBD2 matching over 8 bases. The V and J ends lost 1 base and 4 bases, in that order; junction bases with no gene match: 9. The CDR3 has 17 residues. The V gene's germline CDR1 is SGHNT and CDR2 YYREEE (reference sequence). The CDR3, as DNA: TGTGCCAGCAGCTTGTTAGCGGGGCGGGGAATCACCGGGGAGCTGTTTTTT. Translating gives CASSLLAGRGITGELFF.

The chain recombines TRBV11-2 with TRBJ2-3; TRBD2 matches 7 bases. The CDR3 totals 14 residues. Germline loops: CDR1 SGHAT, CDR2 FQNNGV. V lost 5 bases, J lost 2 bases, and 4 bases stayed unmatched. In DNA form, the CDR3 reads TGTGCCAGCAGCCTCGGGAGGACCACAGATACGCAGTATTTT. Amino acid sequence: CASSLGRTTDTQYF. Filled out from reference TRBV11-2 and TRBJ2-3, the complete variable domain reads EAGVAQSPRYKIIEKRQSVAFWCNPISGHATLYWYQQILGQGPKLLIQFQNNGVVDDSQLPKDRFSAERLKGVDSTLKIQPAKLEDSAVYLCASSLGRTTDTQYFGPGTRLTVL.

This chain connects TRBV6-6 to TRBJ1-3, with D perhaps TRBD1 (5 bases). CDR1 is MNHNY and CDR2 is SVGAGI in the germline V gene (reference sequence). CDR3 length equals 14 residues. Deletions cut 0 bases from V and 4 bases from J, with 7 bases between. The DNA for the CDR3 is TGTGCCAGCAGTTACTCGACAGCCGGAAACACCATATATTTT. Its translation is CASSYSTAGNTIYF.

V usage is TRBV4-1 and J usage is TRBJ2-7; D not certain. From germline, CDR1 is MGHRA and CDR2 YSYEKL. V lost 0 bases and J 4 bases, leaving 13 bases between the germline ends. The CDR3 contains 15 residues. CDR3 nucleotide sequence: TGCGCCAGCAGCCAAGACCTATCAACAGAATACGAGCAGTACTTC. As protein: CASSQDLSTEYEQYF.

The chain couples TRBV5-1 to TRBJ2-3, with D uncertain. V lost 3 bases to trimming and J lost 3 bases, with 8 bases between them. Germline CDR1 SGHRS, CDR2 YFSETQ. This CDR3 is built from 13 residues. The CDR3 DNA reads TGCGCCAGCAGCTCTCACGGTACAGATACGCAGTATTTT. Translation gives CASSSHGTDTQYF.

The CDR3 spells CASSEAGARGRAQPQHF. The DNA of the CDR3 is TGTGCCAGCAGTGAAGCTGGGGCCAGGGGGCGGGCTCAGCCCCAGCATTTT. The gene calls are TRBV6-1 and TRBJ1-5; 8 nucleotides line up with TRBD1. The V gene end was trimmed by 0 bases and the J gene end by 6 bases; junction bases not matched to a gene: 10. CDR1 MNHNS and CDR2 SASEGT come from the germline V gene. The CDR3 contains 17 residues.

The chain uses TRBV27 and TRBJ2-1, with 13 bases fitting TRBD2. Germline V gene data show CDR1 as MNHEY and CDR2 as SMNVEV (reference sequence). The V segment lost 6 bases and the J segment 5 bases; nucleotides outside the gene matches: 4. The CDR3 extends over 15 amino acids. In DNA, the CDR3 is TGTGCCAGCAGGGTAGGGACTAGCGGGGACAATGAGCAGTTCTTC. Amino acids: CASRVGTSGDNEQFF.